The entry below describes one T cell receptor (beta chain). The data are from a study of blood T cell repertoires in COVID-19. About the study: Whether acute or convalescent, the COVID-19 samples came from the United States, Italy and Spain.

Source study methods: Reference gene primer amplification gave estimated nucleated cell counts. Produced via immunoSEQ multiplex PCR; TCRdb's table is partial and in-frame only. V, J and clone size reflect that table, while D and trimming were determined from the DNA. The table records 150,000 to 180,000 clones, roughly four fifths of them present only once. The TCR was taken from a man older than 75 with acute or convalescent COVID-19. The sample consisted of peripheral blood.

The CDR3 here is CASTPISGTGMNNEQFF. The CDR3, as DNA: TGTGCCAGCACCCCAATTTCCGGGACAGGGATGAACAATGAGCAGTTCTTC. This rearrangement joins TRBV27 to TRBJ2-1; 9 bases are shared with TRBD1. V shed 7 bases, J shed 5 bases, and the junction held 15 bases outside the gene matches. Germline values: CDR1 MNHEY, CDR2 SMNVEV (reference sequence). The CDR3 is 17 amino acids.